This T cell receptor beta chain appears in the sequencing data of a study of CD8 T cells in Susac syndrome. Sequencing of TCR beta was performed on blood CD8+ T cells and on blood CD4+ T cells. The multiple sclerosis controls were treatment-naive patients, and their relapsing-remitting disease was stable or active. Reverse transcription of about 0.5 to 1 ug RNA used random hexamers. Amplification of TCR beta CDR3 by immunoSEQ multiplex PCR spanned 54 Vbeta and 13 Jbeta. TCRdb itself ran the immunoSEQ multiplex PCR reads through MiXCR, one entry per CDR3 protein. The table lists 300,000 or so distinct CDR3 sequences, 92% of them singletons. The CDR3 spans 18 residues. Germline V gene sequence: CDR1 SGDLS, CDR2 YYNGEE. Trimming took 2 bases from V and 3 from J, leaving 21 bases between them.

The chain has TRBV9 and TRBJ2-1, with D perhaps TRBD2 (6 bases). Material for sequencing was CD4+ T cells from PBMCs. The receptor's source is a human donor with multiple sclerosis. CDR3 protein: CASSVSPSGLANYNEQFF. The CDR3 DNA follows: TGTGCCAGCAGCGTGTCTCCATCCGGGCTAGCGAACTACAATGAGCAGTTCTTC.